The 20 T cell receptor beta chains in this list originate from one sample, sequenced in a study of PD-1 blockade in classical Hodgkin lymphoma. Data came from immunoSEQ multiplex PCR; TCRdb stores just in-frame clones and leaves some out. The sample contains around 45,000 clones, about two thirds of which appear only once. All patients relapsed after autologous stem cell transplantation, and brentuximab vedotin exposure varied. Sample: peripheral blood mononuclear cells (PBMCs), taken at baseline. These receptors originate from a human donor with classical Hodgkin lymphoma.

J is TRBJ2-7 and V is TRBV6-1, with no clear D. Per the germline V gene, CDR1 is MNHNS and CDR2 is SASEGT. V lost 1 base and J lost 3, with 13 bases in between. There are 15 residues in the CDR3. DNA for the CDR3: TGTGCCAGCAGTGAAGGGAACTCAGCAGGCTACGAGCAGTACTTC. It specifies CASSEGNSAGYEQYF.

The rearrangement links TRBV13 to TRBJ2-3; 12 nucleotides align to TRBD2. V gave up 3 bases and J gave up 7 bases; unmatched junction bases: 8. This CDR3 contains 16 residues. Germline CDR1 reads PRHDT; CDR2 reads FYEKMQ (reference sequence). For the CDR3, the DNA is TGTGCCAGCAGCTTTAAGACTAGCGGGAGATTGTATACGCAGTATTTT. Its protein is CASSFKTSGRLYTQYF.

The chain is built from TRBV29-1 and TRBJ2-5, with 11 positions matching TRBD2. The end of the DNA fits TRBJ2-7 better, so the J call may be wrong. The germline gives CDR1 SQVTM, CDR2 ANQGSEA. The CDR3 runs to 15 residues. The CDR3 nucleotides read TGCAGCGTTTTATCCGGGACTAGCGGCCCCTACGAGCAGTACTTC. Translated: CSVLSGTSGPYEQYF.

This chain links TRBV7-2 with TRBJ2-2; D possibly matches TRBD1 or TRBD2 (5 bases each). The CDR3 totals 12 residues. Germline loops: CDR1 SGHTA, CDR2 FQGNSA. Trimming removed 4 bases at V and 10 bases at J, with 10 bases between. The CDR3 region is CASSWGPVELFF. CDR3 DNA: TGTGCCAGCAGCTGGGGACCGGTGGAGCTGTTTTTT. The full variable domain, with the rest looked up from reference TRBV7-2 and TRBJ2-2, is GAGVSQSPSNKVTEKGKDVELRCDPISGHTALYWYRQSLGQGLEFLIYFQGNSAPDKSGLPSDRFSAERTGGSVSTLTIQRTQQEDSAVYLCASSWGPVELFFGEGSRLTVL.

V and J are TRBV7-6 and TRBJ2-5; 7 positions agree with TRBD1. The CDR3 loop spans 14 amino acids. The germline gives CDR1 SGHVS, CDR2 FNYEAQ. The V and J ends lost 5 bases and 4 bases, in that order; junction bases with no gene match: 7. CDR3 DNA sequence: TGTGCCAGCAGCCCAGGGGGATCAGGAGAGACCCAGTACTTC. Residues: CASSPGGSGETQYF.

The V gene is TRBV7-9, the J gene TRBJ1-5; D gene uncertain. V lost 1 base, J lost 6 bases, and 19 bases lay in between. Germline V lookup: CDR1 SEHNR, CDR2 FQNEAQ (reference sequence). The CDR3 totals 17 residues. The CDR3, as DNA: TGTGCCAGCAGCTTAGGTTCAGGACGGGAAAGCCTTCAGCCCCAGCATTTT. Its translation: CASSLGSGRESLQPQHF.

The chain carries TRBV6-4 and TRBJ1-5, with 7 bases aligning to TRBD1. The CDR3 has 15 amino acids. CDR1 is MRHNA, CDR2 SNTAGT, per germline. The V gene end was trimmed by 3 bases and the J gene end by 7 bases; junction bases not matched to a gene: 9. CDR3 DNA sequence: TGTGCCAGCAGTGAAGGCGCCGGGACAGACCAGCCCCAGCATTTT. It codes for CASSEGAGTDQPQHF.

The chain uses TRBV28 and TRBJ2-2; no reliable D call. CDR3 length: 13 amino acids. Between the trimmed V and J ends, which lost 5 bases and 4 bases, there was a span of 8 bases. The V gene's germline CDR1 is MDHEN and CDR2 SYDVKM. CDR3 protein: CASSPQITGELFF. In nucleotides, the CDR3 is TGTGCCAGCAGTCCCCAAATCACCGGGGAGCTGTTTTTT.

This sequence joins TRBV6-5 and TRBJ2-7; 7 bases are shared with TRBD2. This CDR3 spans 14 amino acids. V shed 3 bases, J shed 2 bases, and the junction held 4 bases outside the gene matches. Germline-derived CDR1 and CDR2 are MNHEY and SVGAGI. The CDR3 coding sequence is TGTGCCAGCAGTTATGGGGAGGGAACCTACGAGCAGTACTTC. Translated, it gives CASSYGEGTYEQYF.

The chain employs TRBV30 and TRBJ2-7; a weak D match, TRBD1 (6 bases). Germline CDR1 GTSNPN, CDR2 SVGIG (reference sequence). This CDR3 has 14 amino acids. V was pared by 0 bases and J by 3 bases, with 12 bases between. The CDR3 nucleotides read TGTGCCTGGAGTGTGAGTCAGGGGCACTACGAGCAGTACTTC. Translated, it gives CAWSVSQGHYEQYF.

The V gene is TRBV27, the J gene TRBJ1-1; D is possibly TRBD1 (5 bases). Per the germline V gene, CDR1 is MNHEY and CDR2 is SMNVEV (reference sequence). V shed 4 bases and J shed 4 bases, with 16 bases lying between them. CDR3 length equals 15 residues. The CDR3 nucleotides read TGTGCCAGCAGTTCCTCACAACAGGCGGGCACTGAAGCTTTCTTT. Protein product: CASSSSQQAGTEAFF.

This clone was observed a single time. The chain combines TRBV4-1 with TRBJ2-5, with TRBD1 matching 7 bases. The length of the CDR3 is 16 residues. CDR1 MGHRA and CDR2 YSYEKL come from the germline V gene. V lost 4 bases and J lost 0; bases outside the gene matches: 8. CDR3 amino acids: CASSPAGGPDQETQYF. CDR3 DNA: TGCGCCAGCAGCCCCGCAGGGGGACCTGACCAAGAGACCCAGTACTTC.

By share, this clone counts as medium-sized. This chain connects TRBV7-8 to TRBJ2-7; 7 positions match TRBD1. CDR3 size: 15 residues. The V and J ends lost 0 bases and 0 bases, in that order; junction bases with no gene match: 2. Germline-derived CDR1 and CDR2 are SGHVS and FQNEAQ. CDR3 nucleotides: TGTGCCAGCAGCTTAGCTACAGGGGCCTCCTACGAGCAGTACTTC. It yields the protein CASSLATGASYEQYF.

This sequence joins TRBV7-8 and TRBJ2-5; D uncertain. This CDR3 region has 12 residues. The germline V gene has CDR1 SGHVS and CDR2 FQNEAQ. Trimming took 4 bases from V and 2 from J, leaving 5 bases between them. The CDR3 bases are TGTGCCAGCAGCTGGCTTCAAGAGACCCAGTACTTC. Encoded protein: CASSWLQETQYF.

V and J are TRBV4-3 and TRBJ2-1; TRBD1 agrees at 7 bases. This CDR3 comprises 17 residues. J gave up 3 bases and V 0 bases, and 8 bases lay outside the gene matches. Looked up from germline, CDR1 is LGHNA and CDR2 is YSLEER. The CDR3 nucleotides are TGCGCCAGCAGCCAAGATCCCGACAGGGTCCTCTACAATGAGCAGTTCTTC. Residues: CASSQDPDRVLYNEQFF.

V and J are TRBV2 and TRBJ2-7; D perhaps matches TRBD2 (6 bases). The CDR3 runs 12 residues. Germline-derived CDR1 and CDR2 are SNHLY and FYNNEI. V was clipped by 7 bases and J by 2 bases, with 9 bases between them. The CDR3 coding sequence is TGTGCCAGCACGGAGGGGACCTACGAGCAGTACTTC. As protein: CASTEGTYEQYF.

The chain is built from TRBV2 and TRBJ2-5; D possibly corresponds to TRBD1 (6 bases). The germline V and J ends were trimmed by 10 bases and 5 bases, with 14 bases remaining between them. This CDR3 is 12 amino acids long. Germline-derived CDR1 and CDR2 are SNHLY and FYNNEI. The CDR3 is CATFRGLETQYF. The CDR3 DNA is TGTGCCACCTTCAGGGGCTTGGAGACCCAGTACTTC.

The chain has TRBV6-6 and TRBJ2-5; the D gene is possibly TRBD1 (6 bases). The germline V gene encodes CDR1 MNHNY and CDR2 SVGAGI (reference sequence). V was trimmed by 4 bases and J by 1 base, leaving 16 bases between them. The CDR3 has 16 amino acids. DNA for the CDR3: TGTGCCAGCAGTTTTACTATATTGGACAGCCAAGAGACCCAGTACTTC. Its translation: CASSFTILDSQETQYF.

The V gene is TRBV5-5, the J gene TRBJ2-7; 9 bases are shared with TRBD1. Losses at the gene ends were 3 bases for V and 2 bases for J; bases not matched to a gene: 6. CDR1 is SGHKS, CDR2 YYEKEE, per germline (reference sequence). The CDR3 totals 15 residues. The CDR3 coding sequence is TGTGCCAGCAGCTCGAGGGACAGGGTGACCTACGAGCAGTACTTC. Protein product: CASSSRDRVTYEQYF.

The chain recombines TRBV11-1 with TRBJ1-1; D is unresolved. This CDR3 is built from 14 residues. V lost 5 bases and J 0 bases, leaving 10 bases between the germline ends. Germline V gene sequence: CDR1 SGHAT, CDR2 FQDESV (reference sequence). CDR3: CASSPHEMNTEAFF. CDR3 nucleotides: TGTGCCAGCAGCCCCCATGAGATGAACACTGAAGCTTTCTTT.